Reported below is one T cell receptor (beta chain). Its antigen is currently unknown. The survey-level immunoSEQ assay was used. TCRdb's copy holds only in-frame clones and misses some; the assay was immunoSEQ multiplex PCR. This sample has fewer than 45,000 clones, with approximately 72% found just once. These data originate in a study of STAT5B mutations in CD4+ large granular lymphocyte leukemia. Findings and caveats of the study: No patients shared main leukemic clonotypes, though roughly 23% appeared at low frequency elsewhere. 8/27 top patient clones versus 2/35 control clones were TRBV06-family. Without HLA matching, higher CD4+ than CD8+ T-LGLL clonality could reflect small sample size.

Germline loops: CDR1 SGDLS, CDR2 YYNGEE. The CDR3 runs 13 residues. The V end lost 0 bases, the J end lost 8 bases, and 8 bases lay between the germline ends. The receptor was derived from a human donor in good health. The sequenced sample consisted of CD4+ T cells from blood buffy coats. This sequence joins TRBV9 and TRBJ2-2, with D uncertain. CDR3 in DNA: TGTGCCAGCAGCGTAGATGGGAAAGGGGAGCTGTTTTTT. This sequence encodes CASSVDGKGELFF.